A selection of T cell receptor beta chains follows, all from one sample in a study of vaccination effects on CD4 cells after COVID-19. No antigen has been identified for these receptors. Sequencing used immunoSEQ multiplex PCR; TCRdb keeps in-frame clones, though not all of them. This table holds 70,000 or so clones, around 76% found once. This material consisted of CD4+ T cells from PBMCs cultured with SARS-CoV-2 spike peptides, taken before COVID-19 vaccination. Receptors were obtained from a human donor who received a COVID-19 vaccine. Each CDR3 is given with its conserved first and last residue. D genes are given only for firm matches. The size of a clone is reported for some rows only, either as once, few or many, or as a class for expanded clones.

V: TRBV5-1; D: .; size: .; J: TRBJ1-2; DNA: TGCGCCAGCAGCTTTGAGAGGGGCTATGGCTACACCTTC; CDR3: CASSFERGYGYTF
V: TRBV7-8; D: TRBD2; size: .; J: TRBJ2-3; DNA: TGTGCCAGCAGCTTGCCCCGACGACTAGCGGGGAAAACAGATACGCAGTATTTT; CDR3: CASSLPRRLAGKTDTQYF
V: TRBV2; D: TRBD1; size: .; J: TRBJ1-1; DNA: TGTGCCAGCACCTTAGTTGGACAGGGCAGAGGCACTGAAGCTTTCTTT; CDR3: CASTLVGQGRGTEAFF
V: TRBV11-3; D: .; size: .; J: TRBJ2-5; DNA: TGTGCCAGCAGCCAATCAGGGGCGAGGGAGACCCAGTACTTC; CDR3: CASSQSGARETQYF
V: TRBV7-9; D: .; size: .; J: TRBJ1-4; DNA: TGTGCCAGCAGCAGGTCAACTAATGAAAAACTGTTTTTT; CDR3: CASSRSTNEKLFF
V: TRBV3-1/TRBV3-2; D: TRBD1; size: few; J: TRBJ2-4; DNA: TGTGCCAGCAGCCAAGATAGGGGGCACATTCAGTACTTC; CDR3: CASSQDRGHIQYF
V: TRBV3-1/TRBV3-2; D: .; size: .; J: TRBJ2-6; DNA: TGTGCCAGCAGCCAAGAAAGGGGTTCTGGGGCCAACGTCCTGACTTTC; CDR3: CASSQERGSGANVLTF
V: TRBV9; D: TRBD1; size: .; J: TRBJ2-2; DNA: TGTGCCAGCAGCCCCCGGGGACAGCCGAACACCGGGGAGCTGTTTTTT; CDR3: CASSPRGQPNTGELFF
V: TRBV6-1; D: .; size: .; J: TRBJ1-4; DNA: TGTGCCAGCAGTGAGGGGGATTCTAATGAAAAACTGTTTTTT; CDR3: CASSEGDSNEKLFF
V: TRBV18; D: TRBD1; size: .; J: TRBJ2-6; DNA: TGTGCCAGCTCACCTCGACCGGACAGGGGGCTTGGTGGGGCCAACGTCCTGACTTTC; CDR3: CASSPRPDRGLGGANVLTF
V: TRBV7-9; D: .; size: .; J: TRBJ1-1; DNA: TGTGCCAGCAGCTTGACCGCTTTAAACACTGAAGCTTTCTTT; CDR3: CASSLTALNTEAFF
V: TRBV6-6; D: .; size: .; J: TRBJ2-5; DNA: TGTGCCAGCAGTTATCGCGGGGGCACGTCATCCGAGACCCAGTACTTC; CDR3: CASSYRGGTSSETQYF
V: TRBV5-1; D: .; size: .; J: TRBJ2-1; DNA: TGCGCCAGCAGCCTGCAGAGCTCCTACAATGAGCAGTTCTTC; CDR3: CASSLQSSYNEQFF
V: TRBV5-1; D: .; size: .; J: TRBJ1-3; DNA: TGCGCCAGCAGCTTGACGAGCTCTGGAAACACCATATATTTT; CDR3: CASSLTSSGNTIYF
V: TRBV7-2; D: .; size: .; J: TRBJ2-5; DNA: TGTGCCAGCAGCTTCTATGGGCGGGACTTCCAAGAGACCCAGTACTTC; CDR3: CASSFYGRDFQETQYF
V: TRBV11-3; D: TRBD1; size: .; J: TRBJ1-2; DNA: TGTGCCAGCTCACCGTCGGGACAGGGGAACTATGGCTACACCTTC; CDR3: CASSPSGQGNYGYTF
V: TRBV4-1; D: .; size: few; J: TRBJ2-3; DNA: TGCGCCAGCAGCCCCCAAGGGGATACGCAGTATTTT; CDR3: CASSPQGDTQYF
V: TRBV19; D: .; size: .; J: TRBJ1-3; DNA: TGTGCCAGTAGCCGCGGGCCGACAACTGGAAACACCATATATTTT; CDR3: CASSRGPTTGNTIYF
V: TRBV6-5; D: .; size: .; J: TRBJ1-3; DNA: TGTGCCAGCAGTTACACAGGGAGCTCTGGAAACACCATATATTTT; CDR3: CASSYTGSSGNTIYF
V: TRBV4-1; D: .; size: few; J: TRBJ1-1; DNA: TGCGCCAGCAGCCAACCCGGTAGGGCTCCGAACACTGAAGCTTTCTTT; CDR3: CASSQPGRAPNTEAFF
V: TRBV6-6; D: .; size: .; J: TRBJ1-4; DNA: TGTGCCGGTCGGACAGCTGCAACTAATGAAAAACTGTTTTTT; CDR3: CAGRTAATNEKLFF
V: TRBV18; D: .; size: .; J: TRBJ2-2; DNA: TGTGCCAGCTCACCACCGAACACCGGGGAGCTGTTTTTT; CDR3: CASSPPNTGELFF
V: TRBV15; D: .; size: .; J: TRBJ2-5; DNA: TGTGCCACCAGCAGAGATCTTTTTTGGAACAGGGTCCAAGAGACCCAGTACTTC; CDR3: CATSRDLFWNRVQETQYF
V: TRBV10-3; D: .; size: .; J: TRBJ2-5; DNA: TGTGCCATCAGTGTAGGGACCATCGAGCAAGAGACCCAGTACTTC; CDR3: CAISVGTIEQETQYF
V: TRBV3-1/TRBV3-2; D: TRBD2; size: .; J: TRBJ2-3; DNA: TGTGCCAGCAGCCGTTTTACTAGCGGGGGCCGAATCACAGATACGCAGTATTTT; CDR3: CASSRFTSGGRITDTQYF
V: TRBV3-1/TRBV3-2; D: .; size: once; J: TRBJ2-1; DNA: TGTGCCAGCAGCCAAATCGGGGGATACTACAATGAGCAGTTCTTC; CDR3: CASSQIGGYYNEQFF
V: TRBV11-2; D: .; size: few; J: TRBJ2-3; DNA: TGTGCCAGCAGCTCCCAGCGCCTATCAGATACGCAGTATTTT; CDR3: CASSSQRLSDTQYF